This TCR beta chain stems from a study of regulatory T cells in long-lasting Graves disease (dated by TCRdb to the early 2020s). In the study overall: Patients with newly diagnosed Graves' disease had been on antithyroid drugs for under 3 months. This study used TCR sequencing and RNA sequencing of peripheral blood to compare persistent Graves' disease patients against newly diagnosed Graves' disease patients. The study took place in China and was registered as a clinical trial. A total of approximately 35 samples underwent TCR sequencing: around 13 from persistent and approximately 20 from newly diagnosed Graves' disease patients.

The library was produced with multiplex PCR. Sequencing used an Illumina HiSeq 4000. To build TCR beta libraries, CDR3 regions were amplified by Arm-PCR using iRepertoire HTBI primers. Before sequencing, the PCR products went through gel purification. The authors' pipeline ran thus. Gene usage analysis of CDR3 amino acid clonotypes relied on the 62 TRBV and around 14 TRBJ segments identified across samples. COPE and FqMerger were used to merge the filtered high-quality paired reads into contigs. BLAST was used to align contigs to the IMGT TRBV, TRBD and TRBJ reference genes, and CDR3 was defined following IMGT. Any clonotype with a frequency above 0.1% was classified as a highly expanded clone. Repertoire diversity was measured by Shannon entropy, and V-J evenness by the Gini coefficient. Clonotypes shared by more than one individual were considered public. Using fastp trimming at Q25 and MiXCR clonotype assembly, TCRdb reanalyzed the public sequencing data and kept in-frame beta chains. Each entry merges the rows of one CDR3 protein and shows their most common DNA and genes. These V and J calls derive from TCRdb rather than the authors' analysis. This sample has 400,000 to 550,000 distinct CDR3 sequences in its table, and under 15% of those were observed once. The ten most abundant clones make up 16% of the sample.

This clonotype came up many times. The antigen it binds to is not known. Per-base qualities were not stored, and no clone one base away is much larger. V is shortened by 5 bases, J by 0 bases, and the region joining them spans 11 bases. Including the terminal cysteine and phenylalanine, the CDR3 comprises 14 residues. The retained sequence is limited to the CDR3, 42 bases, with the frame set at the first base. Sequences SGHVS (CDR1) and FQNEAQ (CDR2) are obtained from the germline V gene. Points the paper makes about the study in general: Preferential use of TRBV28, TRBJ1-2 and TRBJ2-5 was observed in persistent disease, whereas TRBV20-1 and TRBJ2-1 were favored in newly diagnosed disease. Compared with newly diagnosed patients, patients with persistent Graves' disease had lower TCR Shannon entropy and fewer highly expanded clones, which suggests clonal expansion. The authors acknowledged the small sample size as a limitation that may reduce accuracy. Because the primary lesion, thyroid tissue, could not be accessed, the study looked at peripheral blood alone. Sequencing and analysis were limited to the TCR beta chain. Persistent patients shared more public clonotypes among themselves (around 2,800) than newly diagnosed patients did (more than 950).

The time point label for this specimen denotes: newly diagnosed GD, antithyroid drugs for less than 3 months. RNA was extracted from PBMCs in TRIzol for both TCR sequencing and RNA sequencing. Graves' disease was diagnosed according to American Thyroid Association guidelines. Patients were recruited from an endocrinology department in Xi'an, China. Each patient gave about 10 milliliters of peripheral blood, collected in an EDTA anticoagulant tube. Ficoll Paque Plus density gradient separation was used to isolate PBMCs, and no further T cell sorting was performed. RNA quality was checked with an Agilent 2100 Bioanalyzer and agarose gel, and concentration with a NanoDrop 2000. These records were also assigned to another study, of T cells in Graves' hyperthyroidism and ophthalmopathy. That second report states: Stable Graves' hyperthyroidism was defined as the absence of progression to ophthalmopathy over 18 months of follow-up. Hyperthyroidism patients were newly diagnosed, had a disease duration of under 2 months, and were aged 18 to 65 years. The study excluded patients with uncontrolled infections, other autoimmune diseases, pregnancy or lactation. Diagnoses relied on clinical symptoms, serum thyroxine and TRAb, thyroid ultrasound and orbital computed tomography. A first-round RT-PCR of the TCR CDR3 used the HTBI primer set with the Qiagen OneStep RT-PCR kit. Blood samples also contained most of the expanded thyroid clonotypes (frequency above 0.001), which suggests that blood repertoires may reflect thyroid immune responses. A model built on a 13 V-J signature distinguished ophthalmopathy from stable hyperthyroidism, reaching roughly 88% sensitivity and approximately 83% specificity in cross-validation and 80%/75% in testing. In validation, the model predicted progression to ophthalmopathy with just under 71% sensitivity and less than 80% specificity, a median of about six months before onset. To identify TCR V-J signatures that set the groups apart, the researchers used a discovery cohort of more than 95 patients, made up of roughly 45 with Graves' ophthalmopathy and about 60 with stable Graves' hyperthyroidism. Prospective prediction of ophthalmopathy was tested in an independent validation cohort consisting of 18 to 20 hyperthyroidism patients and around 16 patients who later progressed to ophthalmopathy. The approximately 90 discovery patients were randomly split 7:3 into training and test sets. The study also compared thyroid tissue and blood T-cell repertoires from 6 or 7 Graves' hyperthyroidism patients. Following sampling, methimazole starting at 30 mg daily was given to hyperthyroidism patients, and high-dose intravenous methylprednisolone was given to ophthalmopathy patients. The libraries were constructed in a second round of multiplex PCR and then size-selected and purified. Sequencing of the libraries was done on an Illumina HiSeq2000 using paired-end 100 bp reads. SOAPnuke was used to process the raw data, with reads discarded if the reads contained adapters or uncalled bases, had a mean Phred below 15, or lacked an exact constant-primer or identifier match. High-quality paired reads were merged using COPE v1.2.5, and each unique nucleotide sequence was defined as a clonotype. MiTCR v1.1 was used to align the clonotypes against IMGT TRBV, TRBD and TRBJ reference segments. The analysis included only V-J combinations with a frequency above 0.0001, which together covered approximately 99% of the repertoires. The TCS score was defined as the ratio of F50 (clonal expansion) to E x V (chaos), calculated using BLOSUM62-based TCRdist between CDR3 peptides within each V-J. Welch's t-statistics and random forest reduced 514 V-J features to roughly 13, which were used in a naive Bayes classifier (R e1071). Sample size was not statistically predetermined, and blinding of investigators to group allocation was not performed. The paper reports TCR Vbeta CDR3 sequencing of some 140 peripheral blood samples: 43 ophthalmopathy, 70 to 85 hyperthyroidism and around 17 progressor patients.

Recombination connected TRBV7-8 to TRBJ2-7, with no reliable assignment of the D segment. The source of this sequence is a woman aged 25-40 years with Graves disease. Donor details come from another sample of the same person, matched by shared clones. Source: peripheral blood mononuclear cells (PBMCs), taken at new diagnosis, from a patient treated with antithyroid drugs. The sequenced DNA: TGTGCCAGCAGCCGAGAGGACCCCTCCTACGAGCAGTACTTC. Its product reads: CASSREDPSYEQYF.